Shown below are 24 T cell receptor beta chains from a single sample sequenced in a study of T cell responses to AZD1222 COVID-19 vaccine. TCRdb's copy holds only in-frame clones and misses some; the assay was immunoSEQ multiplex PCR. The sample has 180,000 or so clones; more than 75% are singletons. Material: peripheral blood, obtained 28 days after the second AZD1222 dose. The source of these receptors is an adult who received the AZD1222 COVID-19 vaccine.

The chain joins TRBV5-1 to TRBJ2-3, with 8 bases matching TRBD1. Germline V CDR1 and CDR2: SGHRS, YFSETQ. The CDR3 is 16 residues long. Unmatched junction bases numbered 7, after V lost 0 bases and J lost 4 bases. Written as DNA, the CDR3 is TGCGCCAGCAGCTTGGGGGGACAGGTCATAGCAGATACGCAGTATTTT. Its protein product is CASSLGGQVIADTQYF.

The chain uses TRBV20-1 and TRBJ2-1; D uncertain. Germline CDR1 is DFQATT and CDR2 is SNEGSKA (reference sequence). Trimming removed 6 bases from V and 4 bases from J, with 4 bases in between. The CDR3 is made up of 10 amino acids. This CDR3 is CSAMYNEQFF. In DNA form, the CDR3 reads TGCAGTGCAATGTACAATGAGCAGTTCTTC.

The chain recombines TRBV5-6 with TRBJ2-7, with TRBD2 matching over 10 bases. The germline V gene encodes CDR1 SGHDT and CDR2 YYEEEE. CDR3 length: 16 residues. The V gene end was trimmed by 4 bases and the J gene end by 4 bases; junction bases not matched to a gene: 11. The CDR3 is CASSPRTSGRSYEQYF. The CDR3 DNA reads TGTGCCAGCAGCCCCCGGACTAGCGGACGGAGTTACGAGCAGTACTTC.

The chain is built from TRBV11-2 and TRBJ2-1; possible D gene TRBD2, 5 bases. Germline V gives CDR1 SGHAT, CDR2 FQNNGV. V was cut by 5 bases and J by 12 bases, with 17 bases left in between. CDR3 size: 13 residues. This CDR3 is CASSLISDTSQFF. CDR3 nucleotides: TGTGCCAGCAGCCTGATTAGCGATACTTCGCAGTTCTTC.

The V call is TRBV6-1, the J call TRBJ1-5; tentative D call: TRBD1 (6 bases). Trimming left V 4 bases short and J 1 base short, with 14 bases between. Germline V lookup: CDR1 MNHNS, CDR2 SASEGT. The CDR3 covers 16 residues. The CDR3 bases are TGTGCCAGCAGTGCCCATTCAGGGGCAAGCAATCAGCCCCAGCATTTT. This translates into CASSAHSGASNQPQHF.

This clone was seen only a few times. CDR3: CASSRDRGDEQFF. CDR3 in DNA: TGTGCCAGCAGCCGGGACAGGGGTGATGAGCAGTTCTTC. The chain has TRBV6-5 and TRBJ2-1; 10 nucleotides agree with TRBD1. CDR3 length: 13 amino acids. J lost 8 bases, V lost 6 bases, and 4 bases had no gene match. CDR1 and CDR2 (germline): MNHEY, SVGAGI.

This clone was observed a handful of times. The rearrangement joins TRBV6-2 or TRBV6-3 to TRBJ2-7; 9 nucleotides align to TRBD2. Trimming cost V 4 bases and J 0 bases; bases outside gene matches: 4. Germline V gives CDR1 MNHEY, CDR2 SVGEGT. This CDR3 contains 15 residues. The CDR3 is CASSSGGGASYEQYF. Here the CDR3 DNA reads TGTGCCAGCAGTTCTGGCGGGGGGGCCTCCTACGAGCAGTACTTC.

This chain uses TRBV14 with TRBJ1-4; D perhaps matches TRBD1 (5 bases). The germline CDR1 and CDR2 sequences are SGHDN and FVKESK. CDR3 size: 13 residues. Trimming removed 4 bases from V and 3 bases from J, with 6 bases in between. CDR3 residues: CASSLQANEKLFF. Written as DNA, the CDR3 is TGTGCCAGCAGCCTACAGGCTAATGAAAAACTGTTTTTT.

This chain links TRBV19 with TRBJ2-1, with 7 positions matching TRBD2. J was trimmed by 4 bases and V by 3 bases; bases with no gene match: 9. The germline V gene has CDR1 LNHDA and CDR2 SQIVND (reference sequence). The CDR3 runs 16 residues. CDR3 DNA: TGTGCCAGTAGTATTGATTCTAGCGGCCTTTACAATGAGCAGTTCTTC. The encoded protein is CASSIDSSGLYNEQFF.

CDR3 protein: CASSPRAGFGTSTDTQYF. In DNA, the CDR3 is TGTGCCAGCAGCCCCAGGGCGGGGTTTGGAACTAGCACAGATACGCAGTATTTT. The V gene is TRBV7-2, the J gene TRBJ2-3; D is possibly TRBD2 (6 bases). V gave up 5 bases and J gave up 0 bases, with 21 bases separating them. This CDR3 comprises 18 residues. Looked up from germline, CDR1 is SGHTA and CDR2 is FQGNSA.

The genes are TRBV20-1 and TRBJ2-7, with 13 bases fitting TRBD2. V lost 3 bases and J lost 3; bases outside the gene matches: 5. The CDR3 contains 15 residues. Germline CDR1 and CDR2: DFQATT and SNEGSKA (reference sequence). The CDR3 is CSASGGLAGYYEQYF. The CDR3 bases are TGCAGTGCTAGTGGGGGACTAGCGGGATACTACGAGCAGTACTTC.

The chain has TRBV28 and TRBJ1-5; tentative D call: TRBD1 (6 bases). The CDR3 covers 14 residues. Germline V CDR1 and CDR2: MDHEN, SYDVKM. Deletions cut 6 bases from V and 7 bases from J, with 16 bases between. CDR3: CASSTGTRGQPQHF. The CDR3 DNA sequence: TGTGCCAGCAGCACAGGGACCCGGGGGCAGCCCCAGCATTTT.

This chain's CDR3 is CASSFPGRAGRTDTQYF. For the CDR3, the DNA is TGTGCCAGCAGTTTCCCTGGCCGGGCGGGACGCACAGATACGCAGTATTTT. The rearrangement joins TRBV28 to TRBJ2-3; D is perhaps TRBD2 (6 bases). CDR3 size: 17 residues. Deletions cut 3 bases from V and 1 base from J, with 17 bases between. CDR1 and CDR2 (germline): MDHEN, SYDVKM.

A few counts support this clone. The chain employs TRBV2 and TRBJ2-7, with TRBD2 identical over 9 bases. The CDR3 runs 17 residues. Germline lookup yields CDR1 SNHLY and CDR2 FYNNEI. Unmatched junction bases numbered 12, after V lost 6 bases and J lost 0 bases. CDR3 in DNA: TGTGCCAGCAGCCATGGGTCTAGCGGGGTAAGCTCCTACGAGCAGTACTTC. The encoded protein is CASSHGSSGVSSYEQYF.

This chain uses TRBV10-3 with TRBJ2-2, with D possibly TRBD2 on 6 matching bases. V was cut by 10 bases and J by 2 bases, with 14 bases left in between. Germline V CDR1 and CDR2: ENHRY, SYGVKD. The CDR3 contains 14 residues. CDR3 sequence: CATRDGSNTGELFF. The CDR3 bases are TGTGCCACCCGGGACGGGAGTAACACCGGGGAGCTGTTTTTT.

The chain joins TRBV6-6 to TRBJ2-7; 7 nucleotides align to TRBD1. The junction had 8 bases not matched to a gene; V was cut back by 5 bases and J by 10 bases. The CDR3 has 12 amino acids. Germline V gene sequence: CDR1 MNHNY, CDR2 SVGAGI (reference sequence). CDR3 nucleotides: TGTGCCAGCAGTCGATCCCCAGGGGGTCAGTACTTC. Translated, it gives CASSRSPGGQYF.

The table lists this clone with a few counts. The chain uses TRBV27 and TRBJ2-7, with D tentatively TRBD1 (6 bases). The V end lost 5 bases, the J end lost 2 bases, and 19 bases lay between the germline ends. CDR3 size: 16 residues. Germline V gives CDR1 MNHEY, CDR2 SMNVEV (reference sequence). CDR3 amino acids: CASSQKDRWPPYEQYF. The DNA of the CDR3 is TGTGCCAGCAGTCAAAAAGACAGGTGGCCTCCCTACGAGCAGTACTTC.

The J gene is TRBJ2-5, the V gene TRBV11-2; D ambiguous. Germline assignment: CDR1 SGHAT and CDR2 FQNNGV. The CDR3 runs 12 residues. V shed 0 bases and J shed 5 bases, with 4 bases lying between them. The CDR3 region is CASSLDRETQYF. The CDR3 DNA follows: TGTGCCAGCAGCTTAGACAGGGAGACCCAGTACTTC.

This clone was seen only a few times. The CDR3 reads CASSGSRGTYEQYF. In DNA form, the CDR3 reads TGTGCCAGCAGTGGCTCCCGAGGCACCTACGAGCAGTACTTC. The chain is built from TRBV28 and TRBJ2-7; D unclear. Germline V gene sequence: CDR1 MDHEN, CDR2 SYDVKM. The V and J ends lost 5 bases and 2 bases respectively, with 13 bases between them. CDR3 length: 14 residues.

This chain joins TRBV5-1 and TRBJ2-7, with TRBD1 identical over 10 bases. CDR1 is SGHRS and CDR2 is YFSETQ in the germline V gene. Unmatched junction bases numbered 5, after V lost 0 bases and J lost 2 bases. The CDR3 contains 16 residues. DNA for the CDR3: TGCGCCAGCAGCTTGGCTTGGGACAGGGGAGCCTACGAGCAGTACTTC. Translating gives CASSLAWDRGAYEQYF.

The CDR3, as DNA: TGTGCCTGGGGGGGACTTTTTAATGAGCAGTTCTTC. Translated, it gives CAWGGLFNEQFF. V usage is TRBV30 and J usage is TRBJ2-1, with D possibly being TRBD2 (6 bases). Germline V gene sequence: CDR1 GTSNPN, CDR2 SVGIG (reference sequence). Between the trimmed V and J ends, which lost 5 bases and 7 bases, there was a span of 12 bases. CDR3 length equals 12 residues.

This chain joins TRBV7-3 and TRBJ2-4; TRBD1 is a possible D gene (5 bases). Germline values: CDR1 SGHTA, CDR2 FQGTGA. The CDR3 runs to 14 residues. The ends were cut back, 0 bases at V and 6 bases at J, with 9 bases in the middle. The CDR3 nucleotides are TGTGCCAGCAGCTTAACAGCCCAGGGAAACATTCAGTACTTC. Translated, it gives CASSLTAQGNIQYF.

The gene calls are TRBV28 and TRBJ2-3; D is possibly TRBD1 (5 bases). The CDR3 sequence is 18 residues long. Trimming shortened V by 4 bases and J by 0 bases, and 20 bases separated the two germline ends. Germline V gives CDR1 MDHEN, CDR2 SYDVKM. The CDR3 region is CASSSIQGGYKSTDTQYF. CDR3 sequence (DNA): TGTGCCAGCAGTTCCATCCAGGGCGGCTATAAGAGCACAGATACGCAGTATTTT.

The chain uses TRBV9 and TRBJ1-2; TRBD1 might be the D (6 bases). V was cut by 7 bases and J by 2 bases, with 12 bases left in between. CDR1 is SGDLS and CDR2 is YYNGEE in the germline V gene. This CDR3 is 13 amino acids long. The CDR3 region has the DNA TGTGCCAGCGGGGGGGCAGGCAACTATGGCTACACCTTC. Amino acids: CASGGAGNYGYTF.